Given below is one T cell receptor beta chain in context. Combining a sample-barcoded 5' primer with a J-beta primer mix, a second PCR ran for 7 to 11 cycles. Using its own MiXCR run on the 5' RACE reads, TCRdb lists one record per CDR3 protein. Of some 890,000 distinct CDR3 sequences in the sample, 25% to 35% were seen once. This entry comes from a study of blood T cells in healthy people across ages. These data also featured in a second study, about T cells of mothers and their children.

Input material: blood. This clonotype originated in a woman aged 40 to 55 in good health.

The DNA for the CDR3 is TGCAGTGCTAGAGATGGAGACAGGAGCTCCTACGAGCAGTACTTC. Its protein product is CSARDGDRSSYEQYF. The chain recombines TRBV20-1 with TRBJ2-7, with a tentative D call TRBD1 (6 bases). Per germline, CDR1 DFQATT and CDR2 SNEGSKA (reference sequence). Deletions cut 0 bases from V and 0 bases from J, with 12 bases between. CDR3 size: 15 residues.